Each of the 14 T cell receptor beta chains below was sequenced from the same sample in a study of shared clonotypes between healthy human individuals. Clones were read by immunoSEQ multiplex PCR, and TCRdb kept only the in-frame ones, dropping some. The sample has a few million clones, approximately 93% seen once. The source material was naive CD4+ T cells from PBMCs. As for subset: CD45RA+ positively selected. The receptors come from a man aged 18 to 35 in good health. Some clones in this sample may be carry-over from other donors' samples.

This sequence joins TRBV28 and TRBJ2-5; maybe TRBD1 (5 bases). The CDR3 has 12 residues. V shed 3 bases and J shed 9 bases, with 11 bases lying between them. Germline V gene lookup returns CDR1 MDHEN and CDR2 SYDVKM. The DNA for the CDR3 is TGTGCCAGCAGTTTTTGGGGCGAGGCCCAGTACTTC. It codes for CASSFWGEAQYF. Filled out from reference TRBV28 and TRBJ2-5, the complete variable domain reads DVKVTQSSRYLVKRTGEKVFLECVQDMDHENMFWYRQDPGLGLRLIYFSYDVKMKEKGDIPEGYSVSREKKERFSLILESASTNQTSMYLCASSFWGEAQYFGPGTRLLVL.

The CDR3 sequence: CASGLVTSGGYGYTF. In DNA form, the CDR3 reads TGTGCTAGTGGTTTGGTAACCTCGGGCGGCTATGGCTACACCTTC. The chain employs TRBV12-5 and TRBJ1-2; D uncertain. Trimming left V 0 bases short and J 4 bases short, with 12 bases between. Germline V gives CDR1 LGHNT, CDR2 FRNRAP. The CDR3 has 15 amino acids. Variable domain in full (rest from reference TRBV12-5 and TRBJ1-2): DARVTQTPRHKVTEMGQEVTMRCQPILGHNTVFWYRQTMMQGLELLAYFRNRAPLDDSGMPKDRFSAEMPDATLATLKIQPSEPRDSAVYFCASGLVTSGGYGYTFGSGTRLTVV.

The V call is TRBV28, the J call TRBJ2-3; the match to TRBD2 covers 11 bases. Germline lookup yields CDR1 MDHEN and CDR2 SYDVKM. Trimming removed 7 bases from V and 1 base from J; junction bases left unmatched: 19. The CDR3 totals 20 residues. CDR3 loop: CASTPSRASGRLRRTDTQYF. The CDR3 nucleotides read TGTGCCAGCACCCCTTCTCGAGCTAGCGGGAGGTTAAGGCGCACAGATACGCAGTATTTT.

V and J are TRBV19 and TRBJ2-7; 8 bases fit TRBD1. The CDR3 consists of 14 residues. V was clipped by 5 bases and J by 3 bases; unmatched bases: 6. Germline values: CDR1 LNHDA, CDR2 SQIVND (reference sequence). The CDR3 nucleotides are TGTGCCAGTAGTGTGGGGGGACAGGTCTACGAGCAGTACTTC. Translated, it gives CASSVGGQVYEQYF.

The chain joins TRBV5-1 to TRBJ2-5; D ambiguous. V gave up 0 bases and J gave up 4 bases, with 10 bases separating them. The CDR3 is 14 amino acids. Germline-derived CDR1 and CDR2 are SGHRS and YFSETQ. DNA for the CDR3: TGCGCCAGCAGCTTGGCTCCGCAGGCAGAGACCCAGTACTTC. Residues: CASSLAPQAETQYF.

This chain joins TRBV28 and TRBJ1-6; TRBD1 matches at 8 bases. Germline V lookup: CDR1 MDHEN, CDR2 SYDVKM. J gave up 6 bases and V 8 bases, and 6 bases lay outside the gene matches. The CDR3 sequence is 14 residues long. The CDR3 loop is CASHETGVNSPLHF. In nucleotides, the CDR3 is TGTGCCAGCCATGAGACAGGGGTTAATTCACCCCTCCACTTT.

The V call is TRBV6-5, the J call TRBJ1-1, with 8 bases that match TRBD1. Unmatched junction bases numbered 12, after V lost 6 bases and J lost 6 bases. The germline CDR1 and CDR2 sequences are MNHEY and SVGAGI. The CDR3 spans 15 residues. The CDR3 coding sequence is TGTGCCAGCAGGTATTCCCACAGGGGGATAGCTGAAGCTTTCTTT. This translates into CASRYSHRGIAEAFF.

The chain carries TRBV28 and TRBJ2-6; tentatively, D is TRBD1 (5 bases). The CDR3 contains 14 residues. Germline V lookup: CDR1 MDHEN, CDR2 SYDVKM. V was cut by 9 bases and J by 4 bases, with 13 bases left in between. The CDR3 region has the DNA TGTGCCAGTATCCAGGGTTCGGGGGCCAACGTCCTGACTTTC. Its translation: CASIQGSGANVLTF.

The chain has TRBV7-2 and TRBJ1-2; unclear D gene. V dropped 0 bases and J dropped 0 bases, with 11 bases sitting between them. The CDR3 totals 16 residues. In germline, CDR1 is SGHTA, CDR2 FQGNSA. DNA of the CDR3: TGTGCCAGCAGCTTAGCGGCCACAGCCTCTAACTATGGCTACACCTTC. Encoded protein: CASSLAATASNYGYTF.

CDR3: CASSAGADMNTEAFF. Here the CDR3 DNA reads TGTGCCAGCAGCGCGGGGGCGGATATGAACACTGAAGCTTTCTTT. V gene TRBV9 combines with J gene TRBJ1-1, with a tentative D call TRBD1 (6 bases). V lost 3 bases and J 0 bases, leaving 12 bases between the germline ends. Germline-derived CDR1 and CDR2 are SGDLS and YYNGEE. The CDR3 contains 15 residues.

The chain recombines TRBV28 with TRBJ2-1; maybe TRBD2 (6 bases). Germline lookup yields CDR1 MDHEN and CDR2 SYDVKM. The CDR3 runs 14 residues. The V and J ends lost 3 bases and 16 bases respectively, with 22 bases between them. The CDR3 coding sequence is TGTGCCAGCAGTTTTGGCGGGGCGGGACTGAGGCTCTTCTTC. Translation gives CASSFGGAGLRLFF. The full variable domain, completed using reference TRBV28 and TRBJ2-1, is DVKVTQSSRYLVKRTGEKVFLECVQDMDHENMFWYRQDPGLGLRLIYFSYDVKMKEKGDIPEGYSVSREKKERFSLILESASTNQTSMYLCASSFGGAGLRLFFGPGTRLTVL.

This clone has only one observation. The chain employs TRBV18 and TRBJ2-7, with 8 bases aligning to TRBD1. V was clipped by 6 bases and J by 7 bases; unmatched bases: 8. Germline CDR1 KGHSH, CDR2 LQKENI. This CDR3 is 13 amino acids long. The CDR3 region has the DNA TGTGCCAGCTCCCAGGCAGGGGGCCTGGAGCAGTACTTC. Its translation is CASSQAGGLEQYF.

This clone was seen only once. This chain uses TRBV9 with TRBJ1-1, with D tentatively TRBD1 (5 bases). Trimming left V 4 bases short and J 4 bases short, with 11 bases between. Per germline, CDR1 SGDLS and CDR2 YYNGEE. There are 13 residues in the CDR3. CDR3 in DNA: TGTGCCAGCAGCCCATGGGGACGCACTGAAGCTTTCTTT. This encodes CASSPWGRTEAFF.

This clone was recorded only once. The chain is built from TRBV7-2 and TRBJ1-1; tentative D call: TRBD1 (6 bases). CDR3 size: 15 residues. V was trimmed by 2 bases and J by 5 bases, leaving 15 bases between them. The germline CDR1 and CDR2 sequences are SGHTA and FQGNSA. The CDR3 coding sequence is TGTGCCAGCAGCTTAACACCCGGACAGTCTACTGAAGCTTTCTTT. It translates to CASSLTPGQSTEAFF.